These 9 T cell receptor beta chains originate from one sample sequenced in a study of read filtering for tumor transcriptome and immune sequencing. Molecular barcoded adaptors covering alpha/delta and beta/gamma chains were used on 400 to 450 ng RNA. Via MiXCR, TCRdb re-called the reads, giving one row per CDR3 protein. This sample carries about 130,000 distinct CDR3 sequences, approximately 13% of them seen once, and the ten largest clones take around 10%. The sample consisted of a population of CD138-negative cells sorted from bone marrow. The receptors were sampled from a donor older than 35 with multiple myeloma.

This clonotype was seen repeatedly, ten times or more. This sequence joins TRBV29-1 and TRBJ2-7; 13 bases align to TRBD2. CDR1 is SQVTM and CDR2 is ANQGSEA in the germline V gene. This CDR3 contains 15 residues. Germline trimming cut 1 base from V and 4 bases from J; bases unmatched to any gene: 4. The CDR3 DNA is TGCAGCGTTGAAGGGACTAGCGGGAGTTTTTACGAGCAGTACTTC. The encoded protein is CSVEGTSGSFYEQYF.

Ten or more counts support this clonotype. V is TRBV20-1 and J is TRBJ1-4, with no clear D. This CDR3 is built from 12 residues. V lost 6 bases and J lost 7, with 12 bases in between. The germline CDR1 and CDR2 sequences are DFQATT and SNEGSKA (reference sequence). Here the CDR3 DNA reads TGCAGTGCCGAAGGACTCTTTGAAAAACTGTTTTTT. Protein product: CSAEGLFEKLFF.

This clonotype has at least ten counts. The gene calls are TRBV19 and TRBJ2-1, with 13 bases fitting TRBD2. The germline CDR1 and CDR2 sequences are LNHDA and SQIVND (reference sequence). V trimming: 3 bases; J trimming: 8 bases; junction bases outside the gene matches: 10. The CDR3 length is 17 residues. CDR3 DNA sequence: TGTGCCAGTAGTATTAGACTAGCGGGAGGCCCGAGGGATGAGCAGTTCTTC. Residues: CASSIRLAGGPRDEQFF.

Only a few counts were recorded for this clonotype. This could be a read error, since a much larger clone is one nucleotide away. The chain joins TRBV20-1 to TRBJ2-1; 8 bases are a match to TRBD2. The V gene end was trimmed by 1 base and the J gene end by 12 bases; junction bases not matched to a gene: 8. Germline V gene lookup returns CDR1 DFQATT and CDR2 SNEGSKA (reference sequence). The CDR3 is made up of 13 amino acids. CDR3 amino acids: CSARVGLEAGQFF. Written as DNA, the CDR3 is TGCAGTGCTAGAGTGGGACTAGAGGCTGGGCAGTTCTTC.

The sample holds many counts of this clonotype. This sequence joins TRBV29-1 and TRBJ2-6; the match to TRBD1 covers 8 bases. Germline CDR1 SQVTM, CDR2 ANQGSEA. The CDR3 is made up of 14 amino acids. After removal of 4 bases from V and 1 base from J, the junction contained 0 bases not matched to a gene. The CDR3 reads CSVGTGSGANVLTF. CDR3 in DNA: TGCAGCGTTGGGACAGGGTCTGGGGCCAACGTCCTGACTTTC.

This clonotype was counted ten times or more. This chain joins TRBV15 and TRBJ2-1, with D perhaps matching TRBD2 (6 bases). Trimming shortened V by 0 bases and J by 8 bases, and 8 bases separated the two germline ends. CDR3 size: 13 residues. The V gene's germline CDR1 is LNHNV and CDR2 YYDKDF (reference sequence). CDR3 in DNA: TGTGCCACCAGCAGAGAGAGGGACTATGAGCAGTTCTTC. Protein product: CATSRERDYEQFF.

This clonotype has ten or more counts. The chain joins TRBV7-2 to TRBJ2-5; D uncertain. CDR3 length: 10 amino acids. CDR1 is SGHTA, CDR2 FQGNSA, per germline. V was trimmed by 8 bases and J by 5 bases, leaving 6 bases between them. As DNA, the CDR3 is TGTGCCAGCGCGCTGGAGACCCAGTACTTC. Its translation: CASALETQYF. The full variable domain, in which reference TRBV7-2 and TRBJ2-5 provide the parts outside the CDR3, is GAGVSQSPSNKVTEKGKDVELRCDPISGHTALYWYRQSLGQGLEFLIYFQGNSAPDKSGLPSDRFSAERTGGSVSTLTIQRTQQEDSAVYLCASALETQYFGPGTRLLVL.

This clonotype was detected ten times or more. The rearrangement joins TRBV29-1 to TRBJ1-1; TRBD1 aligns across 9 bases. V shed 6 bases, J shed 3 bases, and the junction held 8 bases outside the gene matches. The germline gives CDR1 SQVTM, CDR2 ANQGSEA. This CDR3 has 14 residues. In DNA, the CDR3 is TGCAGCGTAGTAACAGGGGGCGGTGACACTGAAGCTTTCTTT. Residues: CSVVTGGGDTEAFF.

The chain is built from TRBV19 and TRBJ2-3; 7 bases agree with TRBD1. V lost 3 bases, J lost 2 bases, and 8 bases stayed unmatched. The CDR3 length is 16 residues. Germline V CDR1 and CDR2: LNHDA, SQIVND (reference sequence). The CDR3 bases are TGTGCCAGTAGTATGGGAACAGGGGCCCCCACAGATACGCAGTATTTT. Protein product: CASSMGTGAPTDTQYF.